These 20 T cell receptor beta chains originate from one sample sequenced in a study of cytomegalovirus exposure and HLA in healthy donors. PCR amplification relied on 60 Vbeta primers (plus 13 Jbeta primers). Measured with immunoSEQ multiplex PCR; TCRdb has only the in-frame clones, and not every one. The sample carries 250,000 or so clones, 80% to 95% recorded once. Material for sequencing was PBMCs. Receptor source: a girl aged 2-15 years in good health and CMV-seronegative.

The rearrangement links TRBV6-1 to TRBJ1-2; 7 bases fit TRBD1. The CDR3 covers 17 residues. Per germline, CDR1 MNHNS and CDR2 SASEGT. With 0 bases clipped from V and 4 bases from J, the junction kept 11 bases outside the gene matches. The CDR3 here is CASSEAWGDRGPYGYTF. The CDR3 bases are TGTGCCAGCAGTGAAGCGTGGGGGGATAGGGGGCCCTATGGCTACACCTTC.

The chain carries TRBV5-4 and TRBJ2-7; 9 bases align to TRBD2. V lost 4 bases and J lost 4; bases outside the gene matches: 9. This CDR3 region has 15 residues. The germline gives CDR1 SGHNT, CDR2 YYREEE (reference sequence). Here the CDR3 DNA reads TGTGCCAGCAGCGGGAGACTAGCGGAACATTACGAGCAGTACTTC. Its translation: CASSGRLAEHYEQYF.

The rearrangement joins TRBV5-1 to TRBJ2-1; TRBD2 matches 12 bases. This CDR3 is 15 amino acids long. V lost 3 bases and J lost 8; bases outside the gene matches: 6. Germline CDR1 is SGHRS and CDR2 is YFSETQ. The CDR3 bases are TGCGCCAGCAGCTCAACGACTAGCGGGGGCTATGAGCAGTTCTTC. Translating gives CASSSTTSGGYEQFF.

The chain uses TRBV7-2 and TRBJ2-7, with a weak D call TRBD2 (6 bases). Germline-derived CDR1 and CDR2 are SGHTA and FQGNSA. The CDR3 covers 16 residues. V was trimmed by 3 bases and J by 0 bases, leaving 15 bases between them. The CDR3 sequence is CASSLTRLGLSYEQYF. CDR3 coding DNA: TGTGCCAGCAGCTTGACTAGACTAGGACTCTCCTACGAGCAGTACTTC. The variable domain in full, with the rest retrieved from reference TRBV7-2 and TRBJ2-7, is GAGVSQSPSNKVTEKGKDVELRCDPISGHTALYWYRQSLGQGLEFLIYFQGNSAPDKSGLPSDRFSAERTGGSVSTLTIQRTQQEDSAVYLCASSLTRLGLSYEQYFGPGTRLTVT.

This chain uses TRBV18 with TRBJ2-7; TRBD2 matches at 7 bases. Losses at the gene ends were 3 bases for V and 2 bases for J; bases not matched to a gene: 7. This CDR3 comprises 15 residues. The germline CDR1 and CDR2 sequences are KGHSH and LQKENI. CDR3 protein: CASSPRSGLTYEQYF. In nucleotides, the CDR3 is TGTGCCAGCTCACCCCGTAGCGGGCTCACCTACGAGCAGTACTTC.

Here the CDR3 reads CASSLQGTYEAFF. The CDR3 bases are TGCGCCAGCAGCCTGCAGGGGACCTATGAAGCTTTCTTT. The chain links TRBV10-1 to TRBJ1-1, with D maybe TRBD1 (6 bases). V lost 6 bases and J lost 7, with 15 bases in between. The CDR3 consists of 13 residues. Germline lookup yields CDR1 WNHNN and CDR2 SYGVQD (reference sequence).

This chain joins TRBV29-1 and TRBJ1-1; 8 bases agree with TRBD1. Germline assignment: CDR1 SQVTM and CDR2 ANQGSEA. V was pared by 5 bases and J by 0 bases, with 2 bases of the junction left unmatched. The CDR3 has 13 residues. The CDR3 DNA reads TGCAGCGTTACGACAGGGGTGAACACTGAAGCTTTCTTT. Translating gives CSVTTGVNTEAFF. The full variable domain, with the rest looked up from reference TRBV29-1 and TRBJ1-1, is SAVISQKPSRDICQRGTSLTIQCQVDSQVTMMFWYRQQPGQSLTLIATANQGSEATYESGFVIDKFPISRPNLTFSTLTVSNMSPEDSSIYLCSVTTGVNTEAFFGQGTRLTVV.

This clone is a singleton in its sample. The same CDR3 is also encoded by other DNA sequences in this sample. The V gene is TRBV2, the J gene TRBJ1-2, with TRBD1 matching 9 bases. J was trimmed by 6 bases and V by 6 bases; bases with no gene match: 2. This CDR3 contains 12 residues. Germline CDR1 SNHLY, CDR2 FYNNEI. For the CDR3, the DNA is TGTGCCAGCAGGGGACAGGGTGATGGCTACACCTTC. Amino acids: CASRGQGDGYTF.

The chain employs TRBV15 and TRBJ2-5, with TRBD2 identical over 11 bases. This CDR3 is 17 amino acids long. With V trimmed by 2 bases and J by 0 bases, 5 bases remained unmatched. Germline V gene sequence: CDR1 LNHNV, CDR2 YYDKDF (reference sequence). The CDR3 spells CATSRKLAGDNQETQYF. The CDR3 DNA is TGTGCCACCAGCAGAAAACTAGCGGGGGATAACCAAGAGACCCAGTACTTC.

The chain joins TRBV6-5 to TRBJ2-5, with a weak D call TRBD1 (5 bases). CDR1 is MNHEY and CDR2 is SVGAGI in the germline V gene. The CDR3 is 14 residues long. V lost 5 bases to trimming and J lost 2 bases, with 12 bases between them. The CDR3 is CASSTLTAQETQYF. For the CDR3, the DNA is TGTGCCAGCAGTACCCTGACAGCACAAGAGACCCAGTACTTC.

CDR3 in DNA: TGTGCCAGCAGCCCAAGGGGCGGGGAGCTGTTTTTT. Translating gives CASSPRGGELFF. The chain combines TRBV27 with TRBJ2-2; a weak D match, TRBD1 (5 bases). The CDR3 has 12 amino acids. With 6 bases removed from V and 7 bases from J, the gap between germline ends came to 9 bases. Germline V lookup: CDR1 MNHEY, CDR2 SMNVEV (reference sequence).

The chain carries TRBV6-1 and TRBJ2-5; TRBD1 matches 7 bases. Germline CDR1 is MNHNS and CDR2 is SASEGT. This CDR3 has 15 residues. Trimming took 1 base from V and 5 from J; bases not matched to a gene: 7. The CDR3, as DNA: TGTGCCAGCAGTGAAGAACAGAGGGGGCCGGAGACCCAGTACTTC. This sequence encodes CASSEEQRGPETQYF.

The DNA of the CDR3 is TGTGCCAGCAGCCAAGAGTCAGGTCCTCCCTACGAGCAGTACTTC. This sequence encodes CASSQESGPPYEQYF. V gene TRBV7-8 combines with J gene TRBJ2-7; D not resolved. Trimming left V 5 bases short and J 2 bases short, with 16 bases between. The CDR3 extends over 15 amino acids. Germline-derived CDR1 and CDR2 are SGHVS and FQNEAQ. Together with reference TRBV7-8 and TRBJ2-7, the CDR3 gives the full variable domain: GAGVSQSPRYKVAKRGQDVALRCDPISGHVSLFWYQQALGQGPEFLTYFQNEAQLDKSGLPSDRFFAERPEGSVSTLKIQRTQQEDSAVYLCASSQESGPPYEQYFGPGTRLTVT.

The sample holds a few counts of this clone. The V call is TRBV10-3, the J call TRBJ1-5; 10 nucleotides align to TRBD1. Per the germline V gene, CDR1 is ENHRY and CDR2 is SYGVKD. The CDR3 has 16 residues. V trimming: 4 bases; J trimming: 0 bases; junction bases outside the gene matches: 3. CDR3 coding DNA: TGTGCCATCAGTGGACAGGGGGCAGGTAGCAATCAGCCCCAGCATTTT. The encoded protein is CAISGQGAGSNQPQHF.

The chain recombines TRBV18 with TRBJ1-1, with D tentatively TRBD1 (5 bases). V was shortened by 6 bases and J by 4 bases, with 12 bases between the two germline ends. The CDR3 totals 13 residues. Germline V CDR1 and CDR2: KGHSH, LQKENI. The CDR3 sequence is CASSTRGGTEAFF. CDR3 nucleotides: TGTGCCAGCTCGACCCGGGGGGGCACTGAAGCTTTCTTT.

The V gene is TRBV6-1, the J gene TRBJ2-5; no clear D. Germline loops: CDR1 MNHNS, CDR2 SASEGT. Trimming shortened V by 4 bases and J by 4 bases, and 7 bases separated the two germline ends. This CDR3 is 12 amino acids long. The CDR3 DNA sequence: TGTGCCAGCAGTGTTCCCGGAGAGACCCAGTACTTC. Protein product: CASSVPGETQYF.

The chain couples TRBV6-5 to TRBJ1-4; D perhaps matches TRBD1 (6 bases). CDR1 is MNHEY and CDR2 is SVGAGI in the germline V gene. Trimming pared 0 bases from V and 14 bases from J, leaving 13 bases between. The CDR3 extends over 13 amino acids. CDR3 sequence: CASSYSGGLSLFF. CDR3 DNA sequence: TGTGCCAGCAGTTACTCGGGGGGGCTCTCCCTGTTTTTT.

The CDR3 protein is CASSIKRGSYNSPLHF. DNA of the CDR3: TGTGCCAGCAGCATCAAGCGGGGGTCCTATAATTCACCCCTCCACTTT. The chain couples TRBV27 to TRBJ1-6, with D perhaps matching TRBD1 (5 bases). In germline, CDR1 is MNHEY, CDR2 SMNVEV (reference sequence). V was pared by 6 bases and J by 1 base, with 13 bases between. This CDR3 spans 16 amino acids.

Regarding this clone: An end of the junction differs from the germline gene, which may be a read error. The chain recombines TRBV13 with TRBJ2-6; 7 bases align to TRBD1. The germline V gene has CDR1 PRHDT and CDR2 FYEKMQ (reference sequence). The CDR3 spans 21 residues. This CDR3 reads CASSVGLGWDSQTSGANVLTF. Written as DNA, the CDR3 is TGTGCCAGCAGCGTAGGCTTGGGATGGGACAGCCAGACCTCTGGGGCCAACGTCCTGACTTTC.

The CDR3 sequence is CASSLVASGGSYNEQFF. The CDR3 DNA is TGTGCCAGCAGCTTAGTGGCTAGCGGGGGTTCCTACAATGAGCAGTTCTTC. V is TRBV11-2 and J is TRBJ2-1, with 10 bases lining up with TRBD2. The CDR3 consists of 17 residues. Per germline, CDR1 SGHAT and CDR2 FQNNGV. Trimming at V came to 1 base and at J to 1 base, leaving 4 bases not matched to a gene.